This TCR beta chain was observed in a study of CD8+CD57+ T cells in acquired aplastic anemia listed by TCRdb under 2018. Background on the whole study: Extracted DNA from sorted CD4+ and CD8+ cells averaged approximately 3 ug, ranging from roughly 0.17 to 30 ug. CD8+CD57+ expansion was defined as frequency above the mean frequency observed in healthy subjects.

Notes on this clonotype: Its cognate antigen has yet to be identified. Base qualities were left out, and no much larger clone turns up one base away.

V is reduced by 4 bases and J by 9 bases, leaving a spacing of 7 bases between them. The cysteine opens and the phenylalanine closes a CDR3 of 11 amino acids. The entry retains the CDR3 DNA only, 33 bases that are in frame from base 1. CDR1 and CDR2 are read off the germline V gene (reference sequence) as LGHDT and YNNKEL. Profiling of TCR beta VDJ combinations and CDR3 sequences used genomic DNA as the template. An Illumina HiSeq 2000 was the platform used for TCR repertoire sequencing. On the authors' methods: Repertoire assessment relied on Simpson's diversity index, CDR3 size and DJ length profiles, and TRBV/TRBJ rearrangement plots. Whichever DNA sequence was most abundant in the deep sequencing data was defined as the immunodominant clone. CDR3 amino acid sequences were checked for sharing across subjects and were also compared against the VDJdb database and published repertoires. The raw public reads went through TCRdb reprocessing: fastp at Q25, MiXCR clone calling, in-frame beta chains kept. Entries that share a CDR3 protein sequence are merged under the most common genes and DNA. The V and J calls were not made by the authors but by TCRdb's processing. This sample has hundreds of thousands of distinct CDR3 sequences in its table, and around 33% of those were observed once. Clones ranked in the top ten supply 0.82% of the sample.

Flow cytometry had shown CD8+CD57+ cell expansion in the patients selected for sequencing. Every patient had severe acquired aplastic anemia, diagnosed using the International Study of Aplastic Anemia and Agranulocytosis and Camitta criteria. No therapy had been received by the patients at the time of blood sampling. In the study, sorted CD4+ and CD8+ blood T cells from patients with severe aplastic anemia and from healthy subjects underwent deep sequencing of TCR repertoires. In the USA, patient enrollment took place under clinicaltrials.gov protocols 00001620, 01623167, 00001397, 00071045, 00081523 and 00961064. Ficoll-Paque density gradient centrifugation was used to isolate peripheral blood mononuclear cells. Before DNA extraction, CD4+ and CD8+ T cells were sorted with FACS or magnetic beads. Study-wide findings and limitations: CD8+ Simpson's diversity did not differ significantly between patients and healthy controls (P=0.060). Some 30 CD8+ CDR3 sequences were found to be shared between patients and controls, but these sequences appeared to be highly expressed in patients and within the immunodominant clones of the patients.

The chain was built from TRBV3-1 and TRBJ2-1; TRBD2 is possibly the D segment (5 matching bases). The specimen was sorted CD4+, CD8+, or CD8+CD57+ T cells (not recorded which) from PBMCs. This receptor was obtained from a human donor with aplastic anemia. The CDR3 here reads CASSLSVEQFF. Here is the DNA: TGTGCCAGCAGCCTTAGCGTTGAGCAGTTCTTC.